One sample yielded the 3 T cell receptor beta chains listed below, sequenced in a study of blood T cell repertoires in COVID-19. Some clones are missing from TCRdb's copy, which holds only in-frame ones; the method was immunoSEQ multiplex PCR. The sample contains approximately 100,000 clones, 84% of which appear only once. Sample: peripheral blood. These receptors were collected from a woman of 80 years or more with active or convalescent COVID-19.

CDR3 DNA sequence: TGTGCCAGCAGCCGGACTACTGTCGGGGAGCTGTTTTTT. This codes for CASSRTTVGELFF. V usage is TRBV6-2 or TRBV6-3 and J usage is TRBJ2-2, with D tentatively TRBD2 (6 bases). The length of the CDR3 is 13 residues. Trimming pared 6 bases from V and 7 bases from J, leaving 12 bases between. Germline V lookup: CDR1 MNHEY, CDR2 SVGEGT.

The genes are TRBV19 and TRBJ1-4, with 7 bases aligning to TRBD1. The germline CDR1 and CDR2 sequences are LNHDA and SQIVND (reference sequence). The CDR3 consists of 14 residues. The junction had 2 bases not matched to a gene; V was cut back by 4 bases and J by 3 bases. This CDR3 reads CASSSDRANEKLFF. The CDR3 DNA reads TGTGCCAGTAGTAGCGACAGGGCTAATGAAAAACTGTTTTTT.

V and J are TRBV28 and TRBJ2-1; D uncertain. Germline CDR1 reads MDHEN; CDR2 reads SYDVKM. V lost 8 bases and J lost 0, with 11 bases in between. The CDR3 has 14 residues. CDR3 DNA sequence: TGTGCCAGCTGCCTGGGCCTCTCCTACAATGAGCAGTTCTTC. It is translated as CASCLGLSYNEQFF.